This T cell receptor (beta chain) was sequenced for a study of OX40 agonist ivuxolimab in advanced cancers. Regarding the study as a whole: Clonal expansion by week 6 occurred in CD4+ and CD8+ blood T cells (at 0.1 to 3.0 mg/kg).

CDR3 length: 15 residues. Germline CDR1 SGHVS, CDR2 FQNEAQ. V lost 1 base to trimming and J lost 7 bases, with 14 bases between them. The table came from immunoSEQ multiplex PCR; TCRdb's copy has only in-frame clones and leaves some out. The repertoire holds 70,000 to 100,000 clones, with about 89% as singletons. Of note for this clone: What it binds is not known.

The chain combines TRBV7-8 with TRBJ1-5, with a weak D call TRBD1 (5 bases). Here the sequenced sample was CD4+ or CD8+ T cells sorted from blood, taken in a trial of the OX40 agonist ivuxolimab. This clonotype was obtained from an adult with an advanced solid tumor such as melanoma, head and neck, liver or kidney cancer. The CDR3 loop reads CASSLVLQGSQPQHF. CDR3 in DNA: TGTGCCAGCAGCTTAGTCCTCCAGGGCTCCCAGCCCCAGCATTTT.